This is a list of T cell receptor beta chains from one sample in a study of T cell repertoires in cytomegalovirus infection. Each CDR3 protein gets one entry after TCRdb re-called the reads with MiXCR. The sample has tens of thousands of distinct CDR3 sequences; over 3.5% are singletons. The sequencing input was PBMCs. These receptors were obtained from a human donor in good health (CMV status not recorded). Some clones in this sample may be carry-over from other donors' samples. Both conserved end residues are part of each CDR3. The order of the fields is D gene, J gene, V gene, clone size, CDR3 protein, CDR3 DNA. The D gene is left open where the match is weak. Clone size is not always given. Where it is, it says once, few, many or a class for expanded clones.

>NA|TRBJ1-1|TRBV6-5|many
CASSYSPGRAFF
TGTGCCAGCAGTTACTCGCCAGGACGTGCTTTCTTT
>NA|TRBJ1-2|TRBV12-3/TRBV12-4|many
CASSLRGSYGYTF
TGTGCCAGCAGTTTGCGGGGAAGCTATGGCTACACCTTC
>TRBD1|TRBJ1-2|TRBV7-2|many
CASSSRPWDRQYGYTF
TGTGCCAGCAGCTCGCGCCCCTGGGACAGGCAATATGGCTACACCTTC
>TRBD2|TRBJ2-3|TRBV20-1|many
CSARDLAGSTDTQYF
TGCAGTGCTAGAGATTTAGCGGGTAGCACAGATACGCAGTATTTT
>NA|TRBJ1-5|TRBV6-6|few
CASSPGHGVSRQPQHF
TGTGCCAGCAGCCCCGGGCACGGCGTTTCAAGGCAGCCCCAGCATTTT
>TRBD1|TRBJ1-1|TRBV7-2|medium-sized
CASSLGDSRHTEAFF
TGTGCCAGCAGCTTAGGGGACAGTCGCCACACTGAAGCTTTCTTT
>NA|TRBJ2-1|TRBV6-8|many
CASSGGNFEQFF
TGTGCCAGCAGTGGCGGGAACTTTGAGCAGTTCTTC
>TRBD2|TRBJ2-7|TRBV11-3|many
CASSLDSRLAGAYEQYF
TGTGCCAGCAGCTTAGATAGTAGACTAGCGGGAGCCTACGAGCAGTACTTC
>TRBD1|TRBJ1-6|TRBV7-3|many
CASSPGGGYSPLHF
TGTGCCAGCAGCCCAGGGGGCGGCTATTCACCCCTCCACTTT
>NA|TRBJ2-1|TRBV11-2|many
CASSFRTRSTYEQFF
TGTGCCAGCAGCTTCAGGACAAGAAGTACGTATGAGCAGTTCTTC
>TRBD2|TRBJ2-2|TRBV7-2|many
CASRPRLAGITGELFF
TGTGCCAGCAGACCGAGACTAGCGGGGATCACCGGGGAGCTGTTTTTT
>TRBD2|TRBJ2-4|TRBV20-1|many
CSARDHGLAGGYIQYF
TGCAGTGCTAGAGATCATGGACTAGCGGGTGGTTACATTCAGTACTTC
>NA|TRBJ2-7|TRBV7-2|many
CASSFLTGSEQYF
TGTGCCAGCAGCTTCCTAACAGGGTCCGAGCAGTACTTC
>NA|TRBJ1-5|TRBV20-1|many
CSARASSVQPQHF
TGCAGTGCTAGAGCCTCGAGCGTCCAGCCCCAGCATTTT
>TRBD1|TRBJ1-4|TRBV10-3|many
CAISATGDNEKLFF
TGTGCCATCAGTGCCACAGGGGATAATGAAAAACTGTTTTTT
>NA|TRBJ2-6|TRBV7-3|many
CASSLMGGANVLTF
TGTGCCAGCAGCTTAATGGGAGGGGCCAACGTCCTGACTTTC
>NA|TRBJ2-5|TRBV7-2|many
CASSLASMGTQYF
TGTGCCAGCAGCTTAGCTAGCATGGGGACCCAGTACTTC
>NA|TRBJ1-1|TRBV5-6|NA
CASSLGSRDFGSEAFF
TGTGCCAGCAGCTTGGGAAGTAGGGATTTTGGGTCCGAAGCTTTCTTT
>TRBD1|TRBJ1-1|TRBV12-3/TRBV12-4|many
CASISSRGRSEAFF
TGTGCCAGCATCTCCTCCAGGGGGAGGTCTGAAGCTTTCTTT
>NA|TRBJ2-5|TRBV7-2|many
CASSLSLGETQYF
TGTGCCAGCAGCTTATCACTGGGAGAGACCCAGTACTTC
>NA|TRBJ2-2|TRBV6-6|many
CASSWGLELFF
TGTGCCAGCAGTTGGGGGTTGGAGCTGTTTTTT
>NA|TRBJ2-7|TRBV2|many
CASSFLGYEQYF
TGTGCCAGCAGCTTTTTGGGGTACGAGCAGTACTTC
>NA|TRBJ2-7|TRBV7-2|many
CASSMTRGEQYF
TGTGCCAGCAGCATGACGCGGGGCGAGCAGTACTTC
>TRBD2|TRBJ2-2|TRBV7-2|many
CASIGGGIPGAGELFF
TGTGCCAGCATCGGGGGGGGCATACCTGGGGCCGGGGAGCTGTTTTTT
>TRBD1|TRBJ2-2|TRBV7-2|many
CASSPTGAVTGELFF
TGTGCCAGCAGCCCGACAGGGGCCGTCACCGGGGAGCTGTTTTTT
>NA|TRBJ2-5|TRBV24-1|many
CATSDPSDNVKETQYF
TGTGCCACCAGTGACCCCTCGGACAATGTTAAAGAGACCCAGTACTTC
>NA|TRBJ2-3|TRBV30|many
CAWSVPNGDTQYF
TGTGCCTGGAGTGTACCCAACGGTGATACGCAGTATTTT
>NA|TRBJ2-1|TRBV6-2/TRBV6-3|many
CASSYRNPTTNEQFF
TGTGCCAGCAGTTATAGGAACCCAACCACCAATGAGCAGTTCTTC
>TRBD2|TRBJ2-7|TRBV29-1|many
CSVEPGLAGEQYF
TGCAGCGTTGAGCCGGGACTAGCAGGCGAGCAGTACTTC
>TRBD2|TRBJ2-1|TRBV12-3/TRBV12-4|many
CASSQVAGVVYEQFF
TGTGCCAGCAGTCAGGTGGCGGGGGTAGTCTATGAGCAGTTCTTC
>NA|TRBJ1-6|TRBV14|NA
CASSQMGSSYNSPLHF
TGTGCCAGCAGCCAAATGGGCAGCTCCTATAATTCACCCCTCCACTTT
>NA|TRBJ1-2|TRBV29-1|many
CSVEEPGNYGYTF
TGCAGCGTTGAAGAGCCAGGGAACTATGGCTACACCTTC
>NA|TRBJ1-5|TRBV28|many
CASIFRGGSNQPQHF
TGTGCCAGCATCTTCCGGGGGGGTAGCAATCAGCCCCAGCATTTT
>NA|TRBJ2-1|TRBV27|many
CASSKYNEQFF
TGTGCCAGCAGCAAATACAATGAGCAGTTCTTC
>NA|TRBJ2-5|TRBV14|many
CASSGLAKETQYF
TGTGCCAGCAGCGGATTAGCAAAAGAGACCCAGTACTTC
>NA|TRBJ1-2|TRBV7-2|many
CASSTARRTHGYGYTF
TGTGCCAGCAGCACTGCCCGACGGACCCATGGCTATGGCTACACCTTC
>NA|TRBJ2-7|TRBV7-2|many
CASSLAVGDFYEQYF
TGTGCCAGCAGCTTAGCGGTAGGGGACTTCTACGAGCAGTACTTC
>NA|TRBJ2-7|TRBV7-9|many
CASSPKDSHEQYF
TGTGCCAGCAGCCCCAAGGACAGCCACGAGCAGTACTTC
>NA|TRBJ2-5|TRBV6-5|many
CASSTLGTKPLETQYF
TGTGCCAGCTCGACCCTCGGGACCAAGCCTTTGGAGACCCAGTACTTC
>NA|TRBJ2-7|TRBV7-2|many
CASSPKMNEQYF
TGTGCCAGCAGCCCCAAAATGAACGAGCAGTACTTC
>TRBD2|TRBJ2-1|TRBV4-1|many
CASSQAPATSGNNEQFF
TGTGCCAGCAGCCAAGCCCCCGCGACTAGCGGGAACAATGAGCAGTTCTTC
>TRBD1|TRBJ2-5|TRBV28|few
CASSSWGQHQETQYF
TGTGCCAGCAGCAGCTGGGGACAGCACCAAGAGACCCAGTACTTC
>NA|TRBJ1-1|TRBV12-3/TRBV12-4|many
CASSLIRGGTEAFF
TGTGCCAGCAGTTTAATCAGGGGAGGTACTGAAGCTTTCTTT
>NA|TRBJ2-1|TRBV12-3/TRBV12-4|few
CASRYQGFGAGQFF
NA
>NA|TRBJ2-7|TRBV7-2|many
CASSPGLPSGYEQYF
TGTGCCAGCAGCCCGGGACTCCCTTCGGGTTACGAGCAGTACTTC
>TRBD2|TRBJ2-2|TRBV7-3|many
CASSPGTRGDTGELFF
TGTGCCAGCAGCCCCGGGACTAGAGGGGACACCGGGGAGCTGTTTTTT